What follows are 27 T cell receptor beta chains derived from one specimen sequenced in a study of blood T cell repertoires in COVID-19. The protocol was immunoSEQ multiplex PCR, while the TCRdb copy is restricted to in-frame clones and leaves out a portion. The repertoire holds some 350,000 clones, 85% to 90% seen once, with around 6.6% in the top ten. The sample taken for sequencing was peripheral blood. Receptors originate from a woman in her seventies with COVID-19, enrolled during active disease.

This chain links TRBV28 with TRBJ2-7; D perhaps matches TRBD1 (6 bases). V gave up 8 bases and J gave up 2 bases, with 16 bases separating them. CDR3 length equals 14 residues. Germline V lookup: CDR1 MDHEN, CDR2 SYDVKM. The DNA of the CDR3 is TGTGCCAGCGCTACCTACAGGGTACCCTACGAGCAGTACTTC. This sequence encodes CASATYRVPYEQYF.

The chain carries TRBV27 and TRBJ2-2, with 7 bases fitting TRBD1. V lost 3 bases, J lost 6 bases, and 10 bases stayed unmatched. In germline, CDR1 is MNHEY, CDR2 SMNVEV (reference sequence). The CDR3 spans 16 residues. In DNA, the CDR3 is TGTGCCAGCAGTTTGTCAGGGGGTAGTAGGTCCGGGGAGCTGTTTTTT. As protein: CASSLSGGSRSGELFF.

This chain connects TRBV19 to TRBJ2-3, with D possibly being TRBD2 (6 bases). The CDR3 contains 11 residues. Trimming took off 10 bases at V and 8 bases at J, with 13 bases between the two ends. Germline CDR1 LNHDA, CDR2 SQIVND (reference sequence). The CDR3 nucleotides read TGTGCCACCGGGGGTATTGCTACGCAGTATTTT. Its protein product is CATGGIATQYF.

This chain joins TRBV18 and TRBJ2-3; a possible D gene is TRBD1 (6 bases). V was pared by 3 bases and J by 5 bases, with 9 bases between. Germline V gives CDR1 KGHSH, CDR2 LQKENI. The CDR3 consists of 13 residues. The DNA of the CDR3 is TGTGCCAGCTCACCCGACAGGCAAGATACGCAGTATTTT. This translates into CASSPDRQDTQYF.

The V gene is TRBV2, the J gene TRBJ2-5, with TRBD2 as a possible D gene (6 bases). In germline, CDR1 is SNHLY, CDR2 FYNNEI. The V gene lost 4 bases and the J gene lost 1 base, with 13 bases spanning the gap. The CDR3 length is 15 residues. CDR3 coding DNA: TGTGCCAGCAGTGCGGTGGGGGGACCCCAAGAGACCCAGTACTTC. It yields the protein CASSAVGGPQETQYF.

J is TRBJ2-1 and V is TRBV18; 11 nucleotides agree with TRBD2. In germline, CDR1 is KGHSH, CDR2 LQKENI. CDR3 length: 15 residues. The V gene end was trimmed by 4 bases and the J gene end by 7 bases; junction bases not matched to a gene: 6. CDR3 sequence: CASSRGTSGLNEQFF. CDR3 DNA sequence: TGTGCCAGCTCACGCGGGACTAGCGGCCTAAATGAGCAGTTCTTC.

V gene TRBV7-9 combines with J gene TRBJ2-2, with D possibly being TRBD1 (6 bases). The CDR3 covers 17 residues. Trimming took 0 bases from V and 4 from J, leaving 15 bases between them. Germline assignment: CDR1 SEHNR and CDR2 FQNEAQ (reference sequence). CDR3 residues: CASSLAQGSHFTGELFF. In nucleotides, the CDR3 is TGTGCCAGCAGCTTAGCCCAGGGGAGCCACTTCACCGGGGAGCTGTTTTTT.

This clone was seen more than once but under ten times. The V gene is TRBV6-6, the J gene TRBJ1-2; 12 bases line up with TRBD1. V trimming: 6 bases; J trimming: 4 bases; junction bases outside the gene matches: 6. The germline V gene has CDR1 MNHNY and CDR2 SVGAGI (reference sequence). The CDR3 sequence is 15 residues long. CDR3 residues: CASSAGTGGAYGYTF. The CDR3 coding sequence is TGTGCCAGCAGCGCCGGGACAGGGGGCGCCTATGGCTACACCTTC.

The chain links TRBV5-1 to TRBJ2-5, with TRBD2 identical over 7 bases. With V trimmed by 4 bases and J by 5 bases, 8 bases remained unmatched. This CDR3 comprises 14 residues. The germline CDR1 and CDR2 sequences are SGHRS and YFSETQ. The CDR3, as DNA: TGCGCCAGCAGCCTTTCAGCGGGGTCGGAGACCCAGTACTTC. Protein sequence: CASSLSAGSETQYF.

The J gene is TRBJ1-5, the V gene TRBV27, with 9 bases aligning to TRBD1. The CDR3 has 15 amino acids. Germline CDR1 and CDR2: MNHEY and SMNVEV (reference sequence). V dropped 2 bases and J dropped 6; count of bases not matched to a gene: 5. CDR3 coding DNA: TGTGCCAGCAGTTTAACAGGGGGCAAGGGTCAGCCCCAGCATTTT. Protein sequence: CASSLTGGKGQPQHF.

This chain uses TRBV6-2 or TRBV6-3 with TRBJ1-5, with D perhaps matching TRBD1 (6 bases). The CDR3 spans 16 residues. Germline V gene data show CDR1 as MNHEY and CDR2 as SVGEGT. V was pared by 5 bases and J by 3 bases, with 17 bases between. The CDR3 nucleotides read TGTGCCAGCAGTCCCGAGGGACAAGGGATCAATCAGCCCCAGCATTTT. Its translation is CASSPEGQGINQPQHF.

The chain joins TRBV6-5 to TRBJ1-2; no definite D call. This CDR3 region has 13 residues. Trimming pared 2 bases from V and 4 bases from J, leaving 8 bases between. The V gene's germline CDR1 is MNHEY and CDR2 SVGAGI. The CDR3 DNA reads as TGTGCCAGCAGTTACAGGACTGGCTATGGCTACACCTTC. This encodes CASSYRTGYGYTF.

This clone was observed once. This chain uses TRBV27 with TRBJ2-2, with a tentative D call TRBD2 (6 bases). Germline V lookup: CDR1 MNHEY, CDR2 SMNVEV (reference sequence). V was clipped by 6 bases and J by 6 bases, with 23 bases between them. The CDR3 sequence is 17 residues long. The CDR3, as DNA: TGTGCCAGCAGCTCGGGGGTAGGCGCGTCTTATCCCGGGGAGCTGTTTTTT. Its translation is CASSSGVGASYPGELFF.

This chain uses TRBV5-1 with TRBJ1-1; perhaps TRBD1 as D (6 bases). V gave up 2 bases and J gave up 3 bases, with 11 bases separating them. CDR1 SGHRS and CDR2 YFSETQ come from the germline V gene. The CDR3 runs 14 residues. DNA of the CDR3: TGCGCCAGCAGCTTAGACAGGCTATACACTGAAGCTTTCTTT. Amino acid sequence: CASSLDRLYTEAFF.

The V and J genes are TRBV28 and TRBJ1-4; 9 nucleotides line up with TRBD1. CDR1 and CDR2 from the germline V gene are MDHEN and SYDVKM. The CDR3 runs 14 residues. J was trimmed by 2 bases and V by 10 bases; bases with no gene match: 5. The CDR3: CAIAGTGTNEKLFF. The CDR3 region has the DNA TGTGCCATTGCCGGGACAGGGACTAATGAAAAACTGTTTTTT. Looking up the rest from reference TRBV28 and TRBJ1-4 gives the full variable domain: DVKVTQSSRYLVKRTGEKVFLECVQDMDHENMFWYRQDPGLGLRLIYFSYDVKMKEKGDIPEGYSVSREKKERFSLILESASTNQTSMYLCAIAGTGTNEKLFFGSGTQLSVL.

The chain is built from TRBV15 and TRBJ2-3; D is unresolved. There are 16 residues in the CDR3. Per the germline V gene, CDR1 is LNHNV and CDR2 is YYDKDF (reference sequence). V dropped 0 bases and J dropped 0 bases, with 10 bases sitting between them. The CDR3 loop is CATSRDLSTSTDTQYF. The CDR3 DNA is TGTGCCACCAGCAGAGATCTAAGTACGAGCACAGATACGCAGTATTTT. The full variable domain, completed using reference TRBV15 and TRBJ2-3, is DAMVIQNPRYQVTQFGKPVTLSCSQTLNHNVMYWYQQKSSQAPKLLFHYYDKDFNNEADTPDNFQSRRPNTSFCFLDIRSPGLGDTAMYLCATSRDLSTSTDTQYFGPGTRLTVL.

This clone was seen just once. The V gene is TRBV9, the J gene TRBJ1-1; 7 bases agree with TRBD1. The CDR3 sequence is 15 residues long. CDR1 is SGDLS, CDR2 YYNGEE, per germline. The V gene end was trimmed by 3 bases and the J gene end by 11 bases; junction bases not matched to a gene: 16. The DNA for the CDR3 is TGTGCCAGCAGCGCGGGGGAGGACAGGCCCCCTCGGGCTTTCTTT. This encodes CASSAGEDRPPRAFF.

In its sample, this clone was seen once. The rearrangement uses TRBV14 and TRBJ1-1; the D gene is possibly TRBD1 (5 bases). The germline V gene encodes CDR1 SGHDN and CDR2 FVKESK. The CDR3 consists of 14 residues. Trimming removed 0 bases from V and 10 bases from J, with 15 bases in between. CDR3 sequence reads: CASSQDWRGVGAFF. The CDR3 DNA reads as TGTGCCAGCAGCCAAGATTGGAGGGGAGTAGGAGCTTTCTTT. Combining the CDR3 with reference TRBV14 and TRBJ1-1 gives the whole variable domain EAGVTQFPSHSVIEKGQTVTLRCDPISGHDNLYWYRRVMGKEIKFLLHFVKESKQDESGMPNNRFLAERTGGTYSTLKVQPAELEDSGVYFCASSQDWRGVGAFFGQGTRLTVV.

The chain employs TRBV12-3 or TRBV12-4 and TRBJ2-4; 7 nucleotides line up with TRBD1. The CDR3 has 13 residues. J gave up 8 bases and V 5 bases, and 6 bases lay outside the gene matches. The CDR3 here is CASSRGRLYIQYF. CDR3 in DNA: TGTGCCAGCAGTAGGGGGCGTCTATACATTCAGTACTTC.

As DNA, the CDR3 is TGTGCCAGTGCTATCCGGAGGACTAATGAAAAACTGTTTTTT. Translating it yields CASAIRRTNEKLFF. The V gene is TRBV19, the J gene TRBJ1-4, with D uncertain. CDR3 length: 14 residues. Germline CDR1 and CDR2: LNHDA and SQIVND (reference sequence). Between the trimmed V and J ends, which lost 8 bases and 2 bases, there was a span of 12 bases.

The genes are TRBV7-2 and TRBJ2-5; 7 nucleotides agree with TRBD1. V lost 5 bases to trimming and J lost 2 bases; unmatched junction nucleotides: 5. The CDR3 is made up of 14 amino acids. Germline V gene lookup returns CDR1 SGHTA and CDR2 FQGNSA. The CDR3 sequence: CASSLQDRQETQYF. In nucleotides, the CDR3 is TGTGCCAGCAGCCTACAGGACAGGCAAGAGACCCAGTACTTC.

The chain is built from TRBV11-2 and TRBJ2-3; 9 bases fit TRBD2. CDR1 is SGHAT, CDR2 FQNNGV, per germline. The CDR3 runs to 14 residues. V was pared by 5 bases and J by 6 bases, with 6 bases of the junction left unmatched. The CDR3 region is CASSITSGRDTQYF. CDR3 DNA sequence: TGTGCCAGCAGCATAACTAGCGGGCGGGATACGCAGTATTTT.

The V and J genes are TRBV30 and TRBJ2-5; D is perhaps TRBD1 or TRBD2 (6 bases each). The ends were cut back, 5 bases at V and 5 bases at J, with 9 bases in the middle. Germline lookup yields CDR1 GTSNPN and CDR2 SVGIG (reference sequence). The CDR3 is made up of 11 amino acids. CDR3 region: CAWGGLETQYF. As DNA, the CDR3 is TGTGCCTGGGGGGGGCTGGAGACCCAGTACTTC. The whole variable domain, filled in from reference TRBV30 and TRBJ2-5, reads SQTIHQWPATLVQPVGSPLSLECTVEGTSNPNLYWYRQAAGRGLQLLFYSVGIGQISSEVPQNLSASRPQDRQFILSSKKLLLSDSGFYLCAWGGLETQYFGPGTRLLVL.

V and J are TRBV19 and TRBJ1-3; D perhaps matches TRBD1 (6 bases). The CDR3 covers 16 residues. The ends were cut back, 4 bases at V and 2 bases at J, with 15 bases in the middle. Germline V gives CDR1 LNHDA, CDR2 SQIVND (reference sequence). In DNA, the CDR3 is TGTGCCAGTAGTAGCGGCACAGGGAGAACTGGAAACACCATATATTTT. The encoded protein is CASSSGTGRTGNTIYF.

The V and J genes are TRBV18 and TRBJ2-1; tentatively, D is TRBD1 (7 bases). The CDR3 has 16 amino acids. Trimming pared 0 bases from V and 7 bases from J, leaving 16 bases between. The germline V gene has CDR1 KGHSH and CDR2 LQKENI. The DNA for the CDR3 is TGTGCCAGCTCACCACCGAGACAGGGAGGTATGAATGAGCAGTTCTTC. As protein: CASSPPRQGGMNEQFF. Supplemented by reference TRBV18 and TRBJ2-1, the full variable domain reads NAGVMQNPRHLVRRRGQEARLRCSPMKGHSHVYWYRQLPEEGLKFMVYLQKENIIDESGMPKERFSAEFPKEGPSILRIQQVVRGDSAAYFCASSPPRQGGMNEQFFGPGTRLTVL.

This clone came up once. The chain uses TRBV6-2 or TRBV6-3 and TRBJ2-7, with D possibly TRBD1 on 5 matching bases. Trimming took off 2 bases at V and 6 bases at J, with 14 bases between the two ends. The germline CDR1 and CDR2 sequences are MNHEY and SVGEGT. The CDR3 runs 14 residues. The CDR3 nucleotides are TGTGCCAGCAGTTACCCCTTTGACAGTACCGAGCAGTACTTC. This encodes CASSYPFDSTEQYF.

The V call is TRBV5-1, the J call TRBJ1-1, with 7 bases aligning to TRBD1. This CDR3 contains 13 residues. J lost 3 bases, V lost 4 bases, and 3 bases had no gene match. Germline CDR1 is SGHRS and CDR2 is YFSETQ. The CDR3 spells CASSPGQYTEAFF. CDR3 sequence (DNA): TGCGCCAGCAGCCCGGGACAGTACACTGAAGCTTTCTTT.